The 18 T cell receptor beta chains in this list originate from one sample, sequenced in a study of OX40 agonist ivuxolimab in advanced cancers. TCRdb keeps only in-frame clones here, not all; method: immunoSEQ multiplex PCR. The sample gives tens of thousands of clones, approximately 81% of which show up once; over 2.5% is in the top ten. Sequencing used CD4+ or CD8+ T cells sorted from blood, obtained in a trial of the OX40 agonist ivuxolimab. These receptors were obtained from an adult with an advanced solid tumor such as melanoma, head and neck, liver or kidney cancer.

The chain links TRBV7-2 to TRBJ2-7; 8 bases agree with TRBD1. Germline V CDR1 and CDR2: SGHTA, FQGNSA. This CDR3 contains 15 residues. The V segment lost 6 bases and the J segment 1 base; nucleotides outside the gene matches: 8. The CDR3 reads CASSLDRDPSYEQYF. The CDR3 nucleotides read TGTGCCAGCAGTTTGGACAGGGACCCATCCTACGAGCAGTACTTC. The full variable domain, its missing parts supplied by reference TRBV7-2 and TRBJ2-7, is GAGVSQSPSNKVTEKGKDVELRCDPISGHTALYWYRQSLGQGLEFLIYFQGNSAPDKSGLPSDRFSAERTGGSVSTLTIQRTQQEDSAVYLCASSLDRDPSYEQYFGPGTRLTVT.

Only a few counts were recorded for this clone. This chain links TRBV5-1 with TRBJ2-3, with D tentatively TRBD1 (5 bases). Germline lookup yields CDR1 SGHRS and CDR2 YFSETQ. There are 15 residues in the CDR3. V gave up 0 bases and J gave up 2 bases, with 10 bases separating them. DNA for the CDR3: TGCGCCAGCAGCTTGGGAGACAGATTCACAGATACGCAGTATTTT. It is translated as CASSLGDRFTDTQYF. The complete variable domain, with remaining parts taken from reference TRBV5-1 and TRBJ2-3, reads KAGVTQTPRYLIKTRGQQVTLSCSPISGHRSVSWYQQTPGQGLQFLFEYFSETQRNKGNFPGRFSGRQFSNSRSEMNVSTLELGDSALYLCASSLGDRFTDTQYFGPGTRLTVL.

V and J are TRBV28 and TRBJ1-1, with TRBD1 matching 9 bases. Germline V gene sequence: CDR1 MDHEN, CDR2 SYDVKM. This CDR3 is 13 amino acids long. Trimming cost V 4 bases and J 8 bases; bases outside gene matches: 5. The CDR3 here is CASSSLQGAEAFF. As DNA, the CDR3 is TGTGCCAGCAGTTCCCTACAGGGGGCAGAAGCTTTCTTT.

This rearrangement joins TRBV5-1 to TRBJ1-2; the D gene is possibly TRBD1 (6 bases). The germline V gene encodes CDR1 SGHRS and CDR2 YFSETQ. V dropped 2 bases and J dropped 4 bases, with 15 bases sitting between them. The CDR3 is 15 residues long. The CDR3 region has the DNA TGCGCCAGCAGCTTTAGCGGGACAAAGATCTATGGCTACACCTTC. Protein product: CASSFSGTKIYGYTF.

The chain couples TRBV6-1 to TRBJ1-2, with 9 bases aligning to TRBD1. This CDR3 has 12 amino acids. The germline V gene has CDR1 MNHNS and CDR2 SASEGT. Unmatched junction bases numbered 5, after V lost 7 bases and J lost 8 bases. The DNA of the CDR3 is TGTGCCAGCATCGGACAGGGGTACGGCTACACCTTC. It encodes CASIGQGYGYTF.

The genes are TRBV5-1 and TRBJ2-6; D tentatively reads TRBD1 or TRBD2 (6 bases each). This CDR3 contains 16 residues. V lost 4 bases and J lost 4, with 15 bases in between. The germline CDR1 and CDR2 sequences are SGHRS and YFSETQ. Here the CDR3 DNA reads TGCGCCAGCAGCCCGACGGGGGCGCAAGGGGCCAACGTCCTGACTTTC. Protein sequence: CASSPTGAQGANVLTF. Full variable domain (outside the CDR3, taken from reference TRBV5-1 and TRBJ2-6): KAGVTQTPRYLIKTRGQQVTLSCSPISGHRSVSWYQQTPGQGLQFLFEYFSETQRNKGNFPGRFSGRQFSNSRSEMNVSTLELGDSALYLCASSPTGAQGANVLTFGAGSRLTVL.

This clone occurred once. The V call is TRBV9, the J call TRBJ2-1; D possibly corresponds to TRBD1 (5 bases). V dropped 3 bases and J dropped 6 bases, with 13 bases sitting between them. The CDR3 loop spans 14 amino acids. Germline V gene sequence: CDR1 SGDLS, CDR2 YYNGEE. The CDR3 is CASSAQVGVNEQFF. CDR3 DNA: TGTGCCAGCAGCGCCCAGGTAGGGGTCAATGAGCAGTTCTTC.

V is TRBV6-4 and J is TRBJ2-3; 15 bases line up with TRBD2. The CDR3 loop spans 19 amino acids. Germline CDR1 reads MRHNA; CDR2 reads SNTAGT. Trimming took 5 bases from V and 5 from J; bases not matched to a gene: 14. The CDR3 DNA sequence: TGTGCCAGCAGTCCGACCGGACTAGCGGGGGGGCCTGTAAAAGATACGCAGTATTTT. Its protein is CASSPTGLAGGPVKDTQYF.

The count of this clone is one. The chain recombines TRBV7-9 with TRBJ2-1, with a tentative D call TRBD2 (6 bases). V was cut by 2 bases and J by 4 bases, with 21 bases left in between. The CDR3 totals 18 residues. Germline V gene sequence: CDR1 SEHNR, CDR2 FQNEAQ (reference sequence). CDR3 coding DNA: TGTGCCAGCAGCTTAATCCGTCTAGGGCGACTAGAATACAATGAGCAGTTCTTC. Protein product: CASSLIRLGRLEYNEQFF. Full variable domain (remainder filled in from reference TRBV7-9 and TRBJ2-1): DTGVSQNPRHKITKRGQNVTFRCDPISEHNRLYWYRQTLGQGPEFLTYFQNEAQLEKSRLLSDRFSAERPKGSFSTLEIQRTEQGDSAMYLCASSLIRLGRLEYNEQFFGPGTRLTVL.

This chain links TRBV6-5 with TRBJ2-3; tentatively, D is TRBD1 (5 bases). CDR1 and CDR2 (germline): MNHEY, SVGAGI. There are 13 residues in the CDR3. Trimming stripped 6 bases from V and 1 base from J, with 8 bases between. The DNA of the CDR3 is TGTGCCAGCAGAATAGGGGGCACAGATACGCAGTATTTT. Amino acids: CASRIGGTDTQYF.

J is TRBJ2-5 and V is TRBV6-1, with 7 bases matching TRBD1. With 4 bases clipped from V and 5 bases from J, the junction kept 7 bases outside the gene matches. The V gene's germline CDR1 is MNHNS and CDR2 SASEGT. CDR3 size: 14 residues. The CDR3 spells CASSVVRGHETQYF. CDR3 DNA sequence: TGTGCCAGCAGTGTGGTTAGGGGGCATGAGACCCAGTACTTC.

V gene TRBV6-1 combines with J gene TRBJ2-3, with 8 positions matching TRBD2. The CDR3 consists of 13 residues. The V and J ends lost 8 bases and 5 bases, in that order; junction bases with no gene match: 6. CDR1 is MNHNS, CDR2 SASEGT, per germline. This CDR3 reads CASARREEDTQYF. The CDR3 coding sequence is TGTGCCAGCGCGAGGCGGGAGGAAGATACGCAGTATTTT.

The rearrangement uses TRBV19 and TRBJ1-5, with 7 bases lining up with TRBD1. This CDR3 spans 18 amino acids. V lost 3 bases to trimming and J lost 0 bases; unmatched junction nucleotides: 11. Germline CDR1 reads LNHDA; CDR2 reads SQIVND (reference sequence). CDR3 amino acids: CASSIPLGQSYSNQPQHF. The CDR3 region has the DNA TGTGCCAGTAGTATTCCACTGGGACAGAGCTATAGCAATCAGCCCCAGCATTTT.

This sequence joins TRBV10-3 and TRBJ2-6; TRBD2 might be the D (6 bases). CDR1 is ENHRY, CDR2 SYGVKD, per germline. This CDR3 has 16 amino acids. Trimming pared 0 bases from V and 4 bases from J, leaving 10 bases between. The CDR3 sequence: CAISESGLLGANVLTF. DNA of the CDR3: TGTGCCATCAGTGAGTCGGGACTCCTAGGGGCCAACGTCCTGACTTTC.

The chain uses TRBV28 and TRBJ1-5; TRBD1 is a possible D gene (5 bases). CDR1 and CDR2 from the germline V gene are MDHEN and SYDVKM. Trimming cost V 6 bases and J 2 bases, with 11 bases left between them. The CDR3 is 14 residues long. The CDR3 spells CASRGGGGNQPQHF. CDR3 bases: TGTGCCAGCAGGGGGGGAGGGGGCAATCAGCCCCAGCATTTT.

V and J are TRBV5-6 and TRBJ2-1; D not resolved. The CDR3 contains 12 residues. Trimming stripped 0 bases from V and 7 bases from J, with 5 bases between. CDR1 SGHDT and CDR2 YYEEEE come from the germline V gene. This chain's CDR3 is CASSLANNEQFF. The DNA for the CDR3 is TGTGCCAGCAGCTTGGCCAATAATGAGCAGTTCTTC.

This CDR3 is CASSEWVNTEAFF. In DNA form, the CDR3 reads TGTGCCAGCAGTGAATGGGTGAACACTGAAGCTTTCTTT. V and J are TRBV6-1 and TRBJ1-1; no reliable D call. The CDR3 has 13 residues. V shed 2 bases and J shed 0 bases, with 4 bases lying between them. In germline, CDR1 is MNHNS, CDR2 SASEGT.

CDR3 residues: CSAGGTGNEQFF. The DNA for the CDR3 is TGCAGCGCCGGGGGGACAGGCAATGAGCAGTTCTTC. V usage is TRBV29-1 and J usage is TRBJ2-1, with a tentative D call TRBD1 (8 bases). The CDR3 contains 12 residues. V lost 7 bases, J lost 6 bases, and 13 bases lay in between. Germline V lookup: CDR1 SQVTM, CDR2 ANQGSEA.